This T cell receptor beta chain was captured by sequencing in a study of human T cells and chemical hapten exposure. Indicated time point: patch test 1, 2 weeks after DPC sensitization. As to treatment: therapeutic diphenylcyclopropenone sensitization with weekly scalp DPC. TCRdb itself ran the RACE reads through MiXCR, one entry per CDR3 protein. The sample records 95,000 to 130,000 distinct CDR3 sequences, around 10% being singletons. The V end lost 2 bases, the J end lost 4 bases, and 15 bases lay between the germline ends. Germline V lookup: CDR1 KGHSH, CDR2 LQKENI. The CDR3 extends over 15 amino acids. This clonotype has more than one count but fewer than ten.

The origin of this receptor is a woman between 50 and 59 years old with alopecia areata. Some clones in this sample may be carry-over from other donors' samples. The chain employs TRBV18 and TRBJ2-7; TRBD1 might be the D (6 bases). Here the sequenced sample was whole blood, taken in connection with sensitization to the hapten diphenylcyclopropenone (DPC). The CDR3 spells CASSPGQWVTYEQYF. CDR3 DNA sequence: TGTGCCAGCTCACCAGGACAGTGGGTTACTTACGAGCAGTACTTC. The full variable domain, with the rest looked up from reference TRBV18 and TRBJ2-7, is NAGVMQNPRHLVRRRGQEARLRCSPMKGHSHVYWYRQLPEEGLKFMVYLQKENIIDESGMPKERFSAEFPKEGPSILRIQQVVRGDSAAYFCASSPGQWVTYEQYFGPGTRLTVT.